This T cell receptor (beta chain) was identified in a study of Ad26.COV2.S vaccination and SARS-CoV-2 variants (dated by TCRdb to the early 2020s). Turning to the overall study: Vaccine-arm donors were drawn from COV1001, a multicentre, randomized, double-blind, placebo-controlled phase I-IIa trial of Ad26.COV2.S in healthy adults. Ad26.COV2.S was administered intramuscularly at 5 x 10^10 or 1 x 10^11 viral particles, either as a single shot or as two shots given 56 days apart. Sequencing of the TCRbeta repertoire served to evaluate the specificity and breadth of SARS-CoV-2-reactive T cell receptors following Ad26.COV2.S vaccination. A total of 32 samples were included in the TCR-sequenced set, comprising about 20 Ad26.COV2.S vaccine recipients, 5 placebo recipients and 8 SARS-CoV-2 convalescent individuals. Trial participants were randomized into five groups of five, in which low-dose or high-dose Ad26.COV2.S was given once or twice, or placebo was given on both occasions. Investigators did not know the trial group allocation while performing experiments and assessing outcomes. Study-wide findings and limitations: Comparing responses between vaccine doses or regimens was not something the study was powered to do. The authors noted that total T cell responses may have been underestimated by the TCR breadth and depth analyses. After vaccination, substantial breadth of spike-specific CD8+ and CD4+ T cell responses was reported. Spike-specific TCR breadth was higher in Ad26.COV2.S recipients than in placebo recipients (P = 0.0014). Non-spike TCR breadth was comparable between vaccine and placebo recipients, consistent with the vaccine containing only spike.

With regard to this clone: Its antigen remains undetermined. There are no base qualities to consult, and no much larger clone falls within one base.

The intended sense of this specimen's treatment or condition label: over 15 received Ad26.COV2.S at low or high dose, single or two shots; 5 received placebo; per-sample allocation not given. Repertoires of vaccine and placebo recipients were sequenced from samples taken on day 63 after the first injection. In Cohort 1b, some 25 adults aged 18-55 years were enrolled at a single site in Boston, USA, between 29 July and 7 August 2020. Ad26.COV2.S was a replication-incompetent adenovirus type 26 vector that expressed a prefusion-stabilized SARS-CoV-2 spike protein derived from the original Wuhan strain. TCRbeta CDR3 regions were sequenced with the immunoSEQ Assay. After extraction, genomic DNA underwent amplification by bias-controlled multiplex PCR, followed by high-throughput sequencing. In the authors' own workflow: To quantify the absolute abundance of every unique TCRbeta CDR3 region, sequences were collapsed and filtered. T cell fraction was estimated by normalizing TCRbeta template counts to usable DNA, which was measured by amplifying reference genes present in all nucleated cells. Repertoire TCRs were annotated as SARS-CoV-2-specific by exact matching of V gene, CDR3 amino acid sequence and J gene to a known reactive TCR set. The reference SARS-CoV-2 TCR set was derived from MIRA and filtered for enrichment in COVID-19-positive ImmuneCODE repertoires, a step that removed public or cross-reactive TCRs. Drawing on the MIRA antigens, annotated TCRs were analysed further at the level of specific ORF or position within ORF. Depth was the summed frequency of annotated unique rearrangements, while breadth was defined as annotated unique rearrangements over total unique productive rearrangements. Group comparisons of TCR breadth used two-sided Wilcoxon rank-sum tests. The table comes from immuneACCESS by way of TCRdb, which keeps in-frame sequences with V and J called. Part of the clones is missing from these tables; in studies checked, under half for an unresolved V gene and the rest for unknown reasons. The V and J calls and the clone size are those of that table, but D and trimming were determined from the DNA. This sample holds 350,000 to 500,000 clones; 89% were observed only once. The ten top clones hold about 2.4% of the sample.

Looking up the germline V gene yields CDR1 SGHRS and CDR2 YFSETQ. The junction shows trimming of 0 bases on V and 9 bases on J, plus 14 bases between the germline ends. The CDR3 numbers 14 residues from cysteine through phenylalanine. Only CDR3 DNA remains: 42 bases, in frame from the first base. The rearranged segments are TRBV5-1 and TRBJ2-3, with the D gene possibly TRBD1 or TRBD2, each one fitting 5 bases. This sequence was found in a person between 18 and 60 years old who received the Ad26.COV2.S COVID-19 vaccine or a placebo. Sample: peripheral blood, taken in a trial of Ad26.COV2.S vaccine versus placebo. The CDR3 protein is CASSLEQRGDTQYF. The nucleotides read TGCGCCAGCAGCTTGGAACAGCGAGGGGACACGCAGTATTTT.